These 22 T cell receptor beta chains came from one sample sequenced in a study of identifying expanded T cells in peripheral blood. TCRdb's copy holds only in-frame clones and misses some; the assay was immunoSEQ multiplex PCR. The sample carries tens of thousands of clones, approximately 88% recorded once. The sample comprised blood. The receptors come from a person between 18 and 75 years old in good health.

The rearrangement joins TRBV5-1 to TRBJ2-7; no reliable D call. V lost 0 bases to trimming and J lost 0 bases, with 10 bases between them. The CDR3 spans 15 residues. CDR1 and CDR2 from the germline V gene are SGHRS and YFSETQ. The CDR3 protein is CASSLAPSSSYEQYF. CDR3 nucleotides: TGCGCCAGCAGCTTGGCCCCCTCCTCCTCCTACGAGCAGTACTTC.

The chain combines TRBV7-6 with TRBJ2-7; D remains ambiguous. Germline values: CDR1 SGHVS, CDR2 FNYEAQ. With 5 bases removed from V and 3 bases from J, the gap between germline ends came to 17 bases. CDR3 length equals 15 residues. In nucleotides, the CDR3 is TGTGCCAGCAGCCCAGAATTGGGCAGCTTCTACGAGCAGTACTTC. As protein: CASSPELGSFYEQYF.

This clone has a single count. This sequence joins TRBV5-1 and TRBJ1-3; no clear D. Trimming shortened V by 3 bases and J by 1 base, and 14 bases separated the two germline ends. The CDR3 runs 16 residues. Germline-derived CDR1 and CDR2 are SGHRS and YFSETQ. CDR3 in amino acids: CASSSTTGSSGNTIYF. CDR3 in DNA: TGCGCCAGCAGCTCTACGACCGGGTCGTCTGGAAACACCATATATTTT.

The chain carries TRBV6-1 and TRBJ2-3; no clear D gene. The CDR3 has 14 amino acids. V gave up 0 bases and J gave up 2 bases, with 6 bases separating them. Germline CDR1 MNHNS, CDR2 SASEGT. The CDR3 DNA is TGTGCCAGCAGTGAAGCGTGGGACACAGATACGCAGTATTTT. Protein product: CASSEAWDTDTQYF.

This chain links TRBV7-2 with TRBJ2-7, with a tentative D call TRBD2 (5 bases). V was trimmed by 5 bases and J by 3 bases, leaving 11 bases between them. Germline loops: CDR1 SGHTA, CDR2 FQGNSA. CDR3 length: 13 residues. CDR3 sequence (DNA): TGTGCCAGCAGCCCCCGGGGAATCTACGAGCAGTACTTC. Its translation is CASSPRGIYEQYF.

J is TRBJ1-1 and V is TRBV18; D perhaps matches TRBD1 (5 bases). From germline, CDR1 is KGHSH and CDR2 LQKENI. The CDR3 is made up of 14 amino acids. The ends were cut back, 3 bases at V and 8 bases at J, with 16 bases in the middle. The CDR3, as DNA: TGTGCCAGCTCACCCGGGTGGGGGGTAGGCGAAGCTTTCTTT. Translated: CASSPGWGVGEAFF.

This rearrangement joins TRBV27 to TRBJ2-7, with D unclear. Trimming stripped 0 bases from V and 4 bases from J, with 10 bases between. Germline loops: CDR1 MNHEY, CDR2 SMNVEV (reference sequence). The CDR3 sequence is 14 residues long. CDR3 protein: CASSLSYPDYEQYF. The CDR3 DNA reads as TGTGCCAGCAGTTTATCCTATCCCGATTACGAGCAGTACTTC.

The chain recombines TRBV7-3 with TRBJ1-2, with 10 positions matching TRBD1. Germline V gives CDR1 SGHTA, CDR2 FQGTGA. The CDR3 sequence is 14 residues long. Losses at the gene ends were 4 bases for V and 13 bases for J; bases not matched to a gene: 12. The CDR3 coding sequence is TGTGCCAGCAGCTCCAGACAGGGGGCTGAGGCACTCACCTTC. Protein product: CASSSRQGAEALTF.

The CDR3 DNA is TGTGCTAGTGGCCCCGGGAGCGGCTACACCTTC. It encodes CASGPGSGYTF. The chain employs TRBV12-5 and TRBJ1-2; D is ambiguous. V lost 6 bases and J 8 bases, leaving 10 bases between the germline ends. Germline CDR1 and CDR2: LGHNT and FRNRAP. The CDR3 extends over 11 amino acids.

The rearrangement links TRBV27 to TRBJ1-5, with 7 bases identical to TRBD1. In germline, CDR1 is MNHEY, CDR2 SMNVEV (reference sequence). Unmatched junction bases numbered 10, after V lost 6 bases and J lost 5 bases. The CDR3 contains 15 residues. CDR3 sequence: CASSRRQGGDQPQHF. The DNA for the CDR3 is TGTGCCAGCAGCCGACGCCAGGGGGGTGATCAGCCCCAGCATTTT.

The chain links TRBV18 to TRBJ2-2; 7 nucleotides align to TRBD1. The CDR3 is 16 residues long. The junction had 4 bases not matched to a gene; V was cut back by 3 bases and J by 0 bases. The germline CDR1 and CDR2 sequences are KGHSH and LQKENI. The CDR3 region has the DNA TGTGCCAGCTCACCTCCCACAGGGGCGAACACCGGGGAGCTGTTTTTT. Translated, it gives CASSPPTGANTGELFF.

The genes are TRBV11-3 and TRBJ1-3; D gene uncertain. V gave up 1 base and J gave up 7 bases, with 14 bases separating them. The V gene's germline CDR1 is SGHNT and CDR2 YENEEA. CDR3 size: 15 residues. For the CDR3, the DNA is TGTGCCAGCAGCTTAGCTTGGCAAGGTCGGAACACCATATATTTT. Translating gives CASSLAWQGRNTIYF.

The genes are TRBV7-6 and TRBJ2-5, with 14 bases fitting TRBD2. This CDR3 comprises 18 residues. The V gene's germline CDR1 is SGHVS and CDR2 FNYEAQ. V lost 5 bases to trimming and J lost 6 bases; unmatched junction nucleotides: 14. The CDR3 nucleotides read TGTGCCAGCAGCCCGGGACTAGCGGGGGCCGGCGCCATGAAGACCCAGTACTTC. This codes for CASSPGLAGAGAMKTQYF.

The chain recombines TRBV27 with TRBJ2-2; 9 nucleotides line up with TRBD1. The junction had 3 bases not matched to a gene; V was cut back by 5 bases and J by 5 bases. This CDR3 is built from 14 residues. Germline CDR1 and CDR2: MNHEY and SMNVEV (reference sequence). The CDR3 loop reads CASSQTGGTGELFF. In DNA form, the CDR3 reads TGTGCCAGCAGTCAGACAGGGGGAACCGGGGAGCTGTTTTTT.

In nucleotides, the CDR3 is TGTGCCAGCAGTGGACAGGGTATTGGAAATCAGCCCCAGCATTTT. It is translated as CASSGQGIGNQPQHF. The J gene is TRBJ1-5, the V gene TRBV6-1; 7 nucleotides agree with TRBD1. This CDR3 is 15 amino acids long. The germline V gene has CDR1 MNHNS and CDR2 SASEGT. Trimming at V came to 4 bases and at J to 4 bases, leaving 7 bases not matched to a gene.

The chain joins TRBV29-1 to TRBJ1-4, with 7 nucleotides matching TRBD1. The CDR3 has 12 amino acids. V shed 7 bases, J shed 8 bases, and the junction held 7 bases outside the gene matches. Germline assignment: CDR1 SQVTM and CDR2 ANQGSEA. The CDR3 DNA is TGCAGCGCGGGACAGTGGGAGGAAAAACTGTTTTTT. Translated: CSAGQWEEKLFF.

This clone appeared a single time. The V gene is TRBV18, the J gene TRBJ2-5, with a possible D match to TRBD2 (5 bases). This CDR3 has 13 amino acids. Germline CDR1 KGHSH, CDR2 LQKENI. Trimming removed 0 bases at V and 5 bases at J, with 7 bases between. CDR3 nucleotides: TGTGCCAGCTCACCACCCGAGCGGGAGACCCAGTACTTC. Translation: CASSPPERETQYF.

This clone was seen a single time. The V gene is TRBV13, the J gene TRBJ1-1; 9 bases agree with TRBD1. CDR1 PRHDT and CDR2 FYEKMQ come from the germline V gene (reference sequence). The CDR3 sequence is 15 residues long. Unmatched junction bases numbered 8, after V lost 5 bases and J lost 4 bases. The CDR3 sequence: CASSLGTGRSTEAFF. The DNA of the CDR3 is TGTGCCAGCAGCCTTGGGACAGGGAGGTCCACTGAAGCTTTCTTT. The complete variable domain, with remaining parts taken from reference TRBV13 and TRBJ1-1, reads AAGVIQSPRHLIKEKRETATLKCYPIPRHDTVYWYQQGPGQDPQFLISFYEKMQSDKGSIPDRFSAQQFSDYHSELNMSSLELGDSALYFCASSLGTGRSTEAFFGQGTRLTVV.

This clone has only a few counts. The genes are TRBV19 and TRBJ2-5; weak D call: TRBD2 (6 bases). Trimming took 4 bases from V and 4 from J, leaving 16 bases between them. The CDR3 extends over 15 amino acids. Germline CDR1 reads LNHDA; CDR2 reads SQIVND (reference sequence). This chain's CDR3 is CASSTQSLGGETQYF. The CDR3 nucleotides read TGTGCCAGTAGTACTCAGTCCCTGGGGGGAGAGACCCAGTACTTC.

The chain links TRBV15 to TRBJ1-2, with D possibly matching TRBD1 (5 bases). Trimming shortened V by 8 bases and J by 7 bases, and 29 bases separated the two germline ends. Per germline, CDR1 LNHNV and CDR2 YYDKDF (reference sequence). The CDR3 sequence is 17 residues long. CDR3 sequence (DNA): TGTGCCACCGCAGCTGACGGGACCGCTAGTTCCCCGTTTGGCTACACCTTC. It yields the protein CATAADGTASSPFGYTF.

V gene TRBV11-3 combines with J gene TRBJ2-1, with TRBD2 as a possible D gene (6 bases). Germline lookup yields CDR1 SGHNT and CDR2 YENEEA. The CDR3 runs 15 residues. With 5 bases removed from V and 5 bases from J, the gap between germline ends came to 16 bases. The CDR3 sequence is CASSPRTRGNNEQFF. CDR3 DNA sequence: TGTGCCAGCAGCCCCCGGACCCGCGGGAACAATGAGCAGTTCTTC.

The CDR3 protein is CSVDEGRTEAFF. The CDR3 nucleotides read TGCAGCGTTGACGAGGGGAGGACTGAAGCTTTCTTT. The chain uses TRBV29-1 and TRBJ1-1, with D tentatively TRBD1 (5 bases). Trimming removed 3 bases from V and 5 bases from J, with 10 bases in between. The germline V gene has CDR1 SQVTM and CDR2 ANQGSEA. This CDR3 has 12 amino acids.